Here is one TCR beta chain with its context. Its antigen is not known. Sequenced by immunoSEQ multiplex PCR; TCRdb stores in-frame clones only, minus some. The repertoire consists of around 120,000 clones, with roughly 91% occurring once and the leading ten covering over 8.5%. These data are taken from a study of T cell responses to AZD1222 COVID-19 vaccine. Study-wide results and limits: Close to half of all spike-specific TCRs reportedly target regions of the variants that are unmutated. Sampling that yielded the repertoires occurred only after the peak T cell response. When two AZD1222 doses had been given, Spike-specific TCR breadth and depth rose. Most donors were white British, females outnumbered males, and clonal diversity was possibly underestimated.

The sample in question was peripheral blood, obtained on day 0 of MenACWY control vaccination. The clonotype originates from an adult in good health.

The CDR3: CASSSNPPTGGNTEAFF. The CDR3 coding sequence is TGCGCCAGCAGCTCCAACCCCCCGACAGGGGGGAACACTGAAGCTTTCTTT. The gene calls are TRBV5-1 and TRBJ1-1, with 9 bases matching TRBD1. The CDR3 consists of 17 residues. The J segment lost 1 base and the V segment lost 3 bases, leaving 10 bases of the junction unmatched. CDR1 is SGHRS and CDR2 is YFSETQ in the germline V gene.